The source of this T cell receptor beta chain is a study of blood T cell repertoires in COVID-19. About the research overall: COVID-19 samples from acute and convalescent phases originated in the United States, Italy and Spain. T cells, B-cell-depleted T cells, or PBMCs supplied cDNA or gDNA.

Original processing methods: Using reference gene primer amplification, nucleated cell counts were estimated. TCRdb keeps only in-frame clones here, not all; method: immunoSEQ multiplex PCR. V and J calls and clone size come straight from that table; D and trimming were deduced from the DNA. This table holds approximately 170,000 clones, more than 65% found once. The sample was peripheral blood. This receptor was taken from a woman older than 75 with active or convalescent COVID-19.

This chain's CDR3 is CASSYDRGETQYF. The CDR3 DNA is TGTGCCAGCAGTTACGACAGGGGGGAGACCCAGTACTTC. J is TRBJ2-5 and V is TRBV13; TRBD1 agrees at 9 bases. The CDR3 runs 13 residues. Germline V gives CDR1 PRHDT, CDR2 FYEKMQ (reference sequence). With V trimmed by 6 bases and J by 5 bases, 4 bases remained unmatched. Using reference TRBV13 and TRBJ2-5 for the parts outside the CDR3, the full variable domain is AAGVIQSPRHLIKEKRETATLKCYPIPRHDTVYWYQQGPGQDPQFLISFYEKMQSDKGSIPDRFSAQQFSDYHSELNMSSLELGDSALYFCASSYDRGETQYFGPGTRLLVL.